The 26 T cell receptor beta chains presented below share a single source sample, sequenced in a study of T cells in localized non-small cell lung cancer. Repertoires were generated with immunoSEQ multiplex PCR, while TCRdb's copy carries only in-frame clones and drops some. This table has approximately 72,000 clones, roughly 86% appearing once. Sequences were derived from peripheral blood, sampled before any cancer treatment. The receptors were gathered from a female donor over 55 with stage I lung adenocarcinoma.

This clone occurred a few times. The CDR3 bases are TGTGCCAGCAGTCCAGGGCCGAACACTGAAGCTTTCTTT. Translating it yields CASSPGPNTEAFF. The genes are TRBV27 and TRBJ1-1; maybe TRBD1 (5 bases). Germline V gives CDR1 MNHEY, CDR2 SMNVEV (reference sequence). Trimming left V 5 bases short and J 1 base short, with 8 bases between. The CDR3 spans 13 residues.

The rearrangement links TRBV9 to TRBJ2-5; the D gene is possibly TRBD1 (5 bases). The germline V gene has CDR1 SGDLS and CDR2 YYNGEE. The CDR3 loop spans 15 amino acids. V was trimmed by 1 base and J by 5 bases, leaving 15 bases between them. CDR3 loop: CASSVLPGKSETQYF. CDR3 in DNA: TGTGCCAGCAGCGTATTGCCAGGGAAGTCGGAGACCCAGTACTTC.

CDR3 amino acids: CASSPGQGAGYTF. The DNA of the CDR3 is TGTGCCAGCAGTCCGGGACAGGGGGCCGGCTACACCTTC. The J gene is TRBJ1-2, the V gene TRBV6-5, with 12 positions matching TRBD1. J gave up 8 bases and V 5 bases, and 3 bases lay outside the gene matches. Looked up from germline, CDR1 is MNHEY and CDR2 is SVGAGI. This CDR3 has 13 amino acids.

The CDR3 sequence is CASSVRDGREKLFF. For the CDR3, the DNA is TGTGCCAGCAGTGTCCGGGACGGGAGAGAAAAACTGTTTTTT. The chain recombines TRBV13 with TRBJ1-4; D might be TRBD1 (5 bases). This CDR3 is built from 14 residues. Germline V gene sequence: CDR1 PRHDT, CDR2 FYEKMQ (reference sequence). V dropped 6 bases and J dropped 8 bases, with 16 bases sitting between them.

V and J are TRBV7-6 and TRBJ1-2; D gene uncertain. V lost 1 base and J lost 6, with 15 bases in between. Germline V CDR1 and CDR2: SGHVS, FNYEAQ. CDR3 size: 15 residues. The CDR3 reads CASSLEPAVPNGYTF. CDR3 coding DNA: TGTGCCAGCAGCTTAGAGCCGGCAGTTCCGAATGGCTACACCTTC.

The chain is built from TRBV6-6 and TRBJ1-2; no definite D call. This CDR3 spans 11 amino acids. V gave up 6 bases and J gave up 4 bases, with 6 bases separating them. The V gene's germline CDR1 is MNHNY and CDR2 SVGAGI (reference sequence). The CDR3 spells CASRLSYGYTF. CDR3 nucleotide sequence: TGTGCCAGCAGACTCTCCTATGGCTACACCTTC.

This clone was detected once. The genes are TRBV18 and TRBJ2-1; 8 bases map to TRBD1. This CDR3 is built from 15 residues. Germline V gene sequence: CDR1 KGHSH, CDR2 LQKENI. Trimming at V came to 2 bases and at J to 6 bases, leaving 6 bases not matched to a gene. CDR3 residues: CASSPWGQELNEQFF. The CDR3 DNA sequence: TGTGCCAGCTCACCATGGGGACAGGAGCTCAATGAGCAGTTCTTC.

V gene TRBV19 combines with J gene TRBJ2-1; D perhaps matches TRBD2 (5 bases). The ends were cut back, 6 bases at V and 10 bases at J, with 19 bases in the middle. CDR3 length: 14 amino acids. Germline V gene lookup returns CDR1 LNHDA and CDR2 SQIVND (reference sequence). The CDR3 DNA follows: TGTGCCAGTAGGGGCCTAACGGGATCCCAGGAGCAGTTCTTC. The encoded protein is CASRGLTGSQEQFF.

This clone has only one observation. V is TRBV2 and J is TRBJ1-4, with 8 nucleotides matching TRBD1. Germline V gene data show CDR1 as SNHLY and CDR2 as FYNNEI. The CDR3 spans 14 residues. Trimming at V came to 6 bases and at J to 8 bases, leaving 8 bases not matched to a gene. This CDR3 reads CASRAGQGREKLFF. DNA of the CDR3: TGTGCCAGCAGGGCAGGACAGGGCCGAGAAAAACTGTTTTTT. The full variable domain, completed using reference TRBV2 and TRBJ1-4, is EPEVTQTPSHQVTQMGQEVILRCVPISNHLYFYWYRQILGQKVEFLVSFYNNEISEKSEIFDDQFSVERPDGSNFTLKIRSTKLEDSAMYFCASRAGQGREKLFFGSGTQLSVL.

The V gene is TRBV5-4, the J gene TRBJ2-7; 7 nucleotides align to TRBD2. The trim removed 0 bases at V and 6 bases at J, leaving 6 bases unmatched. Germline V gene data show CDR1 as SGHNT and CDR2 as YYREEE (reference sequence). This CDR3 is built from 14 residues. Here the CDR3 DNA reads TGTGCCAGCAGCTTGGCGGCGGGGGAAGGCGAGCAGTACTTC. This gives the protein CASSLAAGEGEQYF.

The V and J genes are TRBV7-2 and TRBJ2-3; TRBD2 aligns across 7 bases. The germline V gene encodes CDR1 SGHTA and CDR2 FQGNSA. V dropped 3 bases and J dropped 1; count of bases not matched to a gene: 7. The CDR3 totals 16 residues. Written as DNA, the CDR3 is TGTGCCAGCAGCTTTGGACCGGCGGGGGGCACAGATACGCAGTATTTT. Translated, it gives CASSFGPAGGTDTQYF. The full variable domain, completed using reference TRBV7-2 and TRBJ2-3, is GAGVSQSPSNKVTEKGKDVELRCDPISGHTALYWYRQSLGQGLEFLIYFQGNSAPDKSGLPSDRFSAERTGGSVSTLTIQRTQQEDSAVYLCASSFGPAGGTDTQYFGPGTRLTVL.

The CDR3 DNA is TGTGCCAGCAGCCCAATGTCCGGGACAGGGCTTTCCTATGGCTACACCTTC. This encodes CASSPMSGTGLSYGYTF. The chain employs TRBV9 and TRBJ1-2; 9 positions agree with TRBD1. The CDR3 contains 17 residues. Germline V lookup: CDR1 SGDLS, CDR2 YYNGEE. The ends lost 4 bases at V and 4 bases at J; junction bases unmatched: 14. Full variable domain (remainder filled in from reference TRBV9 and TRBJ1-2): DSGVTQTPKHLITATGQRVTLRCSPRSGDLSVYWYQQSLDQGLQFLIQYYNGEERAKGNILERFSAQQFPDLHSELNLSSLELGDSALYFCASSPMSGTGLSYGYTFGSGTRLTVV.

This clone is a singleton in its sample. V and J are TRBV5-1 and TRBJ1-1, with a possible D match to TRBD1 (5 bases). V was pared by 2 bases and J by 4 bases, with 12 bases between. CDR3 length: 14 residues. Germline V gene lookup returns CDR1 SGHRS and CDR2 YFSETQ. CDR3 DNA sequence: TGCGCCAGCAGCTTTGTAGGGGTGGGCACTGAAGCTTTCTTT. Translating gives CASSFVGVGTEAFF.

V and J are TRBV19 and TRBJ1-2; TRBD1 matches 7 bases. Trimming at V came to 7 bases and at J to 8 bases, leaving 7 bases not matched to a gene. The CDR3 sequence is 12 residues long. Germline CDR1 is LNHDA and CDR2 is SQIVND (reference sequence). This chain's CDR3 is CASTDRVDGYTF. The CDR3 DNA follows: TGTGCCAGTACCGACAGGGTGGACGGCTACACCTTC.

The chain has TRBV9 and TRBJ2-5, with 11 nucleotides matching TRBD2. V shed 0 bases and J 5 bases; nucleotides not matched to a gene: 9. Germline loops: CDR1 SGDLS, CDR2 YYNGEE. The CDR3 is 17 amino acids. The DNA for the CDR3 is TGTGCCAGCAGCGTAGCGGCTAGCGGGGGGCCCGGGGAGACCCAGTACTTC. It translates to CASSVAASGGPGETQYF.

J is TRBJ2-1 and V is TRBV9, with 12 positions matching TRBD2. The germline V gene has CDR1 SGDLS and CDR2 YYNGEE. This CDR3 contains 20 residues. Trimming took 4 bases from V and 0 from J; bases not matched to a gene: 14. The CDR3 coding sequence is TGTGCCAGCAGCTTCTATCCGGGACTAGCGGGTGCCAGCTCCTACAATGAGCAGTTCTTC. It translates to CASSFYPGLAGASSYNEQFF.

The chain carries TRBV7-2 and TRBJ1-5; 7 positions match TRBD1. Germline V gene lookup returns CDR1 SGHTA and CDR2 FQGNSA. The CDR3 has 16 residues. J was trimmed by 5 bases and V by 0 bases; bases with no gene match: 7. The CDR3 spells CASSLAEGAFDQPQHF. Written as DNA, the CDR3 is TGTGCCAGCAGCTTAGCGGAGGGGGCATTTGATCAGCCCCAGCATTTT.

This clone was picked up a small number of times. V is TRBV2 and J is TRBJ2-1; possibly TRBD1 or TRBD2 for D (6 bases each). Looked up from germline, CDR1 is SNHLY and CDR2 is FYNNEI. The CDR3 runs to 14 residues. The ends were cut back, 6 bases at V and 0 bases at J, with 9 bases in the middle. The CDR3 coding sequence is TGTGCCAGCAGGCGGGACACCTCCTACAATGAGCAGTTCTTC. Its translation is CASRRDTSYNEQFF. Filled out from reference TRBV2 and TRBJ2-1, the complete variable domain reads EPEVTQTPSHQVTQMGQEVILRCVPISNHLYFYWYRQILGQKVEFLVSFYNNEISEKSEIFDDQFSVERPDGSNFTLKIRSTKLEDSAMYFCASRRDTSYNEQFFGPGTRLTVL.

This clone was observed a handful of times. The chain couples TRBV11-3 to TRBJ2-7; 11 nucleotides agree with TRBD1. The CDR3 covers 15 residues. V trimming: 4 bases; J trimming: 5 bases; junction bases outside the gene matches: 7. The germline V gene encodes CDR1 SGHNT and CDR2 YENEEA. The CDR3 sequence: CASSSRDRGVNEQYF. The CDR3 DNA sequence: TGTGCCAGCAGCTCCCGGGACAGGGGGGTGAACGAGCAGTACTTC.

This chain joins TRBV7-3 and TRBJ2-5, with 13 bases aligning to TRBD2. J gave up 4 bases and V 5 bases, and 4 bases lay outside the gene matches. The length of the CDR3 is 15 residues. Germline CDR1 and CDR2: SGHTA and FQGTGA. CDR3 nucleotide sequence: TGTGCCAGCAGCCCCGGACTAGCGGGGGTAGAGACCCAGTACTTC. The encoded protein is CASSPGLAGVETQYF.

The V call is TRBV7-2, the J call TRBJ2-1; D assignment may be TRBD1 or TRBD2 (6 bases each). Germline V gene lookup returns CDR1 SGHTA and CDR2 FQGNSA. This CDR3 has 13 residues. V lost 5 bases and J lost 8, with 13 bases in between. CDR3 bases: TGTGCCAGCAGCGTTACAGGGAGGCATGAGCAGTTCTTC. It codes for CASSVTGRHEQFF. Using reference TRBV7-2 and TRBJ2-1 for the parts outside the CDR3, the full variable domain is GAGVSQSPSNKVTEKGKDVELRCDPISGHTALYWYRQSLGQGLEFLIYFQGNSAPDKSGLPSDRFSAERTGGSVSTLTIQRTQQEDSAVYLCASSVTGRHEQFFGPGTRLTVL.

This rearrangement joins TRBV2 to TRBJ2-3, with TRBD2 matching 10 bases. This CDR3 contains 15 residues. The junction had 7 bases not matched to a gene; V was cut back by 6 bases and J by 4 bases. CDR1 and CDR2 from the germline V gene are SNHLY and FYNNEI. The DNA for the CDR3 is TGTGCCAGCAGGAGGGGCCTAGCGGGGGCAGATACGCAGTATTTT. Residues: CASRRGLAGADTQYF.

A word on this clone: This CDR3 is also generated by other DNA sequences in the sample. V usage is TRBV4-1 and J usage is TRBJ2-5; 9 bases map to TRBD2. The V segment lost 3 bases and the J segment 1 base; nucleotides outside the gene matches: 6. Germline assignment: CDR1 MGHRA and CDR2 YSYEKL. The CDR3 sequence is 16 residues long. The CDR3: CASSQDRLAVQETQYF. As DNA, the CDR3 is TGCGCCAGCAGCCAGGACAGACTAGCGGTCCAAGAGACCCAGTACTTC.

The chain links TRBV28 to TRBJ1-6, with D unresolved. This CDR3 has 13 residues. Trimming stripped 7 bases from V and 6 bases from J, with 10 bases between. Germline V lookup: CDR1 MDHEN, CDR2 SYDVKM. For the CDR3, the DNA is TGTGCCAGCATTGGCAGCGTTAATTCACCCCTCCACTTT. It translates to CASIGSVNSPLHF.

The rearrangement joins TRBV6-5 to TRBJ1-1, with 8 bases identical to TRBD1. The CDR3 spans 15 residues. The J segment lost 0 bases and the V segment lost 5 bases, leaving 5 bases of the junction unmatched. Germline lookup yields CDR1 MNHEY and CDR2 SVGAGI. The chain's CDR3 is CASSRYRGLNTEAFF. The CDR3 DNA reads TGTGCCAGCAGTAGGTACAGGGGGTTGAACACTGAAGCTTTCTTT.

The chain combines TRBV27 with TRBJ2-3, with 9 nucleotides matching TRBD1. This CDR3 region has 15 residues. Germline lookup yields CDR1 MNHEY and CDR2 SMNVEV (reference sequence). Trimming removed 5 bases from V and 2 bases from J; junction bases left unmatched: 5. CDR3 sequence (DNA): TGTGCCAGCAGTCCCCGGGACAGGGTCACAGATACGCAGTATTTT. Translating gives CASSPRDRVTDTQYF.